These T cell receptor beta chains were read from a single sample in a study of cytomegalovirus exposure and HLA in healthy donors. Sequencing used immunoSEQ multiplex PCR; TCRdb keeps in-frame clones, though not all of them. Here the sample spans around 190,000 clones, 80% being singletons. Specimen: PBMCs. Source of these receptors: a middle-aged woman in good health and CMV-seronegative. Each CDR3 is given with its conserved first and last residue. D genes are given only for firm matches. Clone size is given for some rows only: seen once, a few or many times, or a class if the clone is expanded.

j_gene | d_gene | abundance | v_gene | CDR3aa | CDR3nt
TRBJ2-3 | TRBD2 | - | TRBV7-2 | CASSFSGRAVGDTQYF | TGTGCCAGCAGCTTTTCCGGGAGGGCCGTCGGAGATACGCAGTATTTT
TRBJ1-2 | - | - | TRBV4-2 | CASSHDDRSYGYTF | TGTGCCAGCAGCCATGATGACAGGAGCTATGGCTACACCTTC
TRBJ2-2 | TRBD2 | - | TRBV6-6 | CASSSSGRSTGELFF | TGTGCCAGCAGTTCTAGCGGCCGGAGCACCGGGGAGCTGTTTTTT
TRBJ2-7 | TRBD2 | - | TRBV11-3 | CASSLAGGPYEQYF | TGTGCCAGCAGCCTAGCGGGAGGGCCCTACGAGCAGTACTTC
TRBJ2-2 | - | once | TRBV11-2 | CASSLGRRETGELFF | TGTGCCAGCAGCCTCGGGAGAAGAGAAACCGGGGAGCTGTTTTTT
TRBJ2-5 | - | - | TRBV19 | CASSDGWGGARETQYF | TGTGCCAGTAGTGATGGGTGGGGGGGCGCAAGAGAGACCCAGTACTTC
TRBJ2-5 | - | - | TRBV9 | CASSADPGETQYF | TGTGCCAGCAGCGCGGACCCAGGGGAGACCCAGTACTTC
TRBJ1-5 | TRBD1 | few | TRBV6-1 | CASRRDRVVGQPQHF | TGTGCCAGCAGGCGGGACAGGGTGGTGGGTCAGCCCCAGCATTTT
TRBJ1-3 | - | - | TRBV28 | CASTMSSGNTIYF | TGTGCCAGCACTATGAGCTCTGGAAACACCATATATTTT
TRBJ2-3 | TRBD1 | - | TRBV19 | CASSANRGDAADTQYF | TGTGCCAGTAGTGCAAACAGGGGGGATGCGGCAGATACGCAGTATTTT
TRBJ1-1 | TRBD1 | - | TRBV6-5 | CASRSGQLNTEAFF | TGTGCCAGCAGATCGGGACAGTTGAACACTGAAGCTTTCTTT
TRBJ1-4 | - | - | TRBV11-3 | CASSPEVGEKLFF | TGTGCCAGCAGCCCGGAAGTCGGGGAAAAACTGTTTTTT
TRBJ2-3 | TRBD2 | - | TRBV5-4 | CASSWGTSGRATDTQYF | TGTGCCAGCAGCTGGGGGACTAGCGGGAGGGCGACAGATACGCAGTATTTT
TRBJ1-1 | - | - | TRBV1 | CTSRQGQGLNTEAFF | TGCACCAGCAGACAAGGACAGGGATTGAACACTGAAGCTTTCTTT
TRBJ1-1 | - | - | TRBV12-1 | CASSFEGDKNTEAFF | TGTGCCAGCAGCTTTGAAGGGGACAAGAACACTGAAGCTTTCTTT
TRBJ1-2 | TRBD1 | once | TRBV6-6 | CASSYQRDRTSYGYTF | TGTGCCAGCAGTTACCAACGGGACAGAACCTCCTATGGCTACACCTTC
TRBJ1-1 | - | - | TRBV7-2 | CASSLGSGMRTEAFF | TGTGCCAGCAGCTTAGGGTCGGGAATGAGAACTGAAGCTTTCTTT
TRBJ1-2 | TRBD1 | - | TRBV7-9 | CSFDDRVVGFYGYTF | TGTTCCTTCGATGACAGGGTGGTCGGGTTCTATGGCTACACCTTC
TRBJ1-1 | - | - | TRBV11-2 | CASSLDLMSREAFF | TGTGCCAGCAGCTTAGACCTGATGAGCCGTGAAGCTTTCTTT
TRBJ2-7 | TRBD1 | once | TRBV5-1 | CASSLEGAGEQYF | TGCGCCAGCAGCTTGGAGGGGGCGGGCGAGCAGTACTTC
TRBJ1-4 | - | - | TRBV7-9 | CASSQGATNEKLFF | TGTGCCAGCAGCCAGGGTGCAACTAATGAAAAACTGTTTTTT
TRBJ2-1 | - | - | TRBV6-5 | CASRTSGDNEQFF | TGTGCCAGCAGGACGTCGGGGGACAATGAGCAGTTCTTC
TRBJ1-2 | - | - | TRBV7-9 | CSSSPDGNYGYTF | TGTTCCAGCAGCCCTGACGGGAACTATGGCTACACCTTC
TRBJ2-5 | TRBD2 | few | TRBV4-2 | CASSQGGSGRVQETQYF | TGTGCCAGCAGCCAAGGTGGTAGCGGGAGGGTTCAAGAGACCCAGTACTTC
TRBJ2-3 | TRBD2 | - | TRBV5-5 | CASSLEGGARTRTDTQYF | TGTGCCAGCAGCTTGGAGGGAGGGGCAAGAACCAGGACAGATACGCAGTATTTT
TRBJ1-6 | TRBD1 | once | TRBV5-4 | CASSLAGAGGGSPLHF | TGTGCCAGCAGCTTGGCCGGCGCAGGGGGCGGTTCACCCCTCCACTTT
TRBJ1-4 | - | - | TRBV4-2 | CASSQEYRSEKLFF | TGTGCCAGCAGCCAAGAATACCGGAGTGAAAAACTGTTTTTT
TRBJ2-2 | - | once | TRBV6-5 | CASSYSATGELFF | TGTGCCAGCAGTTACTCGGCTACCGGGGAGCTGTTTTTT
TRBJ2-2 | TRBD1 | - | TRBV15 | CATSRARGPGELFF | TGTGCCACCAGCAGGGCCAGGGGGCCCGGGGAGCTGTTTTTT
TRBJ2-3 | TRBD2 | - | TRBV6-6 | CASRLGLAGVTDTQYF | TGTGCCAGCAGACTCGGACTAGCGGGAGTCACGGATACGCAGTATTTT
TRBJ2-7 | TRBD1 | few | TRBV5-1 | CASSFPGTGIHEQYF | TGCGCCAGCAGCTTCCCCGGGACAGGGATCCACGAGCAGTACTTC
TRBJ2-7 | - | once | TRBV5-5 | CASSLGGVVYEQYF | TGTGCCAGCAGCTTGGGGGGAGTCGTCTACGAGCAGTACTTC
TRBJ2-1 | TRBD2 | - | TRBV5-1 | CASSFSGRRKNEQFF | TGCGCCAGCAGCTTCAGCGGGAGAAGAAAAAATGAGCAGTTCTTC
TRBJ1-1 | - | - | TRBV13 | CASSPGVLNTEAFF | TGTGCCAGCAGCCCAGGCGTACTGAACACTGAAGCTTTCTTT
TRBJ1-3 | - | - | TRBV5-5 | CASSSKAGHGNTIYF | TGTGCCAGCAGCTCAAAGGCAGGGCACGGAAACACCATATATTTT
TRBJ2-3 | - | - | TRBV5-1 | CASSYYRVSPDTQYF | TGCGCCAGCAGCTACTACAGGGTTTCCCCAGATACGCAGTATTTT
TRBJ1-2 | - | - | TRBV25-1 | CASSESGRADYGYTF | TGTGCCAGCAGTGAATCGGGCAGGGCCGACTATGGCTACACCTTC
TRBJ2-5 | TRBD1 | - | TRBV2 | CASSRTGIETQYF | TGTGCCAGCAGCCGGACAGGTATTGAGACCCAGTACTTC